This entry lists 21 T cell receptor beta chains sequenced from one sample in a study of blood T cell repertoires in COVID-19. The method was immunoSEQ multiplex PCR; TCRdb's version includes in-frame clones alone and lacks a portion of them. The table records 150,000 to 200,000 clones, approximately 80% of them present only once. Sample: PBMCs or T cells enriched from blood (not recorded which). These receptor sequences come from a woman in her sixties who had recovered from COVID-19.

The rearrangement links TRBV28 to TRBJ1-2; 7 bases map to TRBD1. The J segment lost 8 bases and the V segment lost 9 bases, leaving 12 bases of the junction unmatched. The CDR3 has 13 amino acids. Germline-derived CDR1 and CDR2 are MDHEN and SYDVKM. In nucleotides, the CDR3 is TGTGCCAGTGCCTCGACAGGGCGGAAAGGCTACACCTTC. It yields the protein CASASTGRKGYTF.

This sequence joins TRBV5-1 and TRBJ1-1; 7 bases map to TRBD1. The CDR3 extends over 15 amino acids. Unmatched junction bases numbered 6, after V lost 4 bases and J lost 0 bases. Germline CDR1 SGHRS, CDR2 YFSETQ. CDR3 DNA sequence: TGCGCCAGCAGCCCGGCGGGACAGATGAACACTGAAGCTTTCTTT. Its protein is CASSPAGQMNTEAFF. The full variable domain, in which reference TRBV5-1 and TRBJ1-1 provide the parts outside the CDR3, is KAGVTQTPRYLIKTRGQQVTLSCSPISGHRSVSWYQQTPGQGLQFLFEYFSETQRNKGNFPGRFSGRQFSNSRSEMNVSTLELGDSALYLCASSPAGQMNTEAFFGQGTRLTVV.

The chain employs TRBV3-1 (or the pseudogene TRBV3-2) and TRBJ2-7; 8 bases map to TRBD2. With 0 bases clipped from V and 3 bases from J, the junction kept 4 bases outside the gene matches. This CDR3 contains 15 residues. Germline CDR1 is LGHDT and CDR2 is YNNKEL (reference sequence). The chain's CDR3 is CASSQDGRAGYEQYF. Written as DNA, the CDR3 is TGTGCCAGCAGCCAAGACGGGAGGGCAGGCTACGAGCAGTACTTC.

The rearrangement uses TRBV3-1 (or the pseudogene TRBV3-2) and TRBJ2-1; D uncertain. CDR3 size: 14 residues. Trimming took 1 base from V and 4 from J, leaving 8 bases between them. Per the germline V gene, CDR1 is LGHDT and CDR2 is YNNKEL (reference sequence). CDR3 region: CASSQGGLYNEQFF. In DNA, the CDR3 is TGTGCCAGCAGCCAAGGAGGCCTGTACAATGAGCAGTTCTTC.

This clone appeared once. The CDR3 sequence: CAIRFGSGIYEQYF. The CDR3 DNA sequence: TGTGCCATCCGTTTTGGTAGCGGGATCTACGAGCAGTACTTC. The chain carries TRBV10-3 and TRBJ2-7; 8 bases match TRBD2. J was trimmed by 3 bases and V by 8 bases; bases with no gene match: 9. Germline V gene sequence: CDR1 ENHRY, CDR2 SYGVKD. The CDR3 totals 14 residues.

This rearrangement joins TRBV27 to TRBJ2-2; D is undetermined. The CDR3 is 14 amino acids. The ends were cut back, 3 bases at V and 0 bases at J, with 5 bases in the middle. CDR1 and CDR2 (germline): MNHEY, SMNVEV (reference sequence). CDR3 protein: CASSFVSNTGELFF. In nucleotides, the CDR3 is TGTGCCAGCAGTTTTGTCTCGAACACCGGGGAGCTGTTTTTT.

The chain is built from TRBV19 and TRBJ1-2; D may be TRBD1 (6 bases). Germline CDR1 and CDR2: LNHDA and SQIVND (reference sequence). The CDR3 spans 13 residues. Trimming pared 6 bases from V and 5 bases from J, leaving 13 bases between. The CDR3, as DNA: TGTGCCAGTAGCCAGGGGCCCCTATATGGCTACACCTTC. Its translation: CASSQGPLYGYTF.

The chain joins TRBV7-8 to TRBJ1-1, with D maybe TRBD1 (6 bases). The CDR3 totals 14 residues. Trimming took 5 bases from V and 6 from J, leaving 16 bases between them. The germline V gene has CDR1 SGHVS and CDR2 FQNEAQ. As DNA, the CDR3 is TGTGCCAGCAGCGCCGTAACAGGGACCCCTGAAGCTTTCTTT. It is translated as CASSAVTGTPEAFF.

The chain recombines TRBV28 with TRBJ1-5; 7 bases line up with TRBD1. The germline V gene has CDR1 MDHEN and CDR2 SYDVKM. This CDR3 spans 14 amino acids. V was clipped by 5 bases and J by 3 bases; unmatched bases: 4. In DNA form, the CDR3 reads TGTGCCAGCAGTAGGGGACAGTTCAATCAGCCCCAGCATTTT. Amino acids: CASSRGQFNQPQHF. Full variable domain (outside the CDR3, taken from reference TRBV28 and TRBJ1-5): DVKVTQSSRYLVKRTGEKVFLECVQDMDHENMFWYRQDPGLGLRLIYFSYDVKMKEKGDIPEGYSVSREKKERFSLILESASTNQTSMYLCASSRGQFNQPQHFGDGTRLSIL.

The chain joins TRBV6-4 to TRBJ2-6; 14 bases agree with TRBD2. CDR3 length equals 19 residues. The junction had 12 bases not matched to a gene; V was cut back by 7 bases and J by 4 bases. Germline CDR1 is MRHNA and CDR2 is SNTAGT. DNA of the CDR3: TGTGCCAGCACCAAGACTAGCGGGAGGGCTTTGAAGGGGGCCAACGTCCTGACTTTC. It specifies CASTKTSGRALKGANVLTF.

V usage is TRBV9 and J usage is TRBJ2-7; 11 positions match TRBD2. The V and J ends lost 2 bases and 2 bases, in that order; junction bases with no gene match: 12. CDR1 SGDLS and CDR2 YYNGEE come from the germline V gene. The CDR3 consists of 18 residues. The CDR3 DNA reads TGTGCCAGCAGCGTGGGTACTAGCGGGAGAACGGTCGCCTACGAGCAGTACTTC. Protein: CASSVGTSGRTVAYEQYF.

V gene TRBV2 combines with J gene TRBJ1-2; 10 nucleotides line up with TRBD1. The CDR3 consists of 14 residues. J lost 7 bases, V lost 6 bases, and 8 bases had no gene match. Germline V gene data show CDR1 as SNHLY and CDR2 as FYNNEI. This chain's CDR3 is CASSQGQGYFGYTF. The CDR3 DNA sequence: TGTGCCAGCAGCCAGGGACAGGGGTATTTTGGCTACACCTTC.

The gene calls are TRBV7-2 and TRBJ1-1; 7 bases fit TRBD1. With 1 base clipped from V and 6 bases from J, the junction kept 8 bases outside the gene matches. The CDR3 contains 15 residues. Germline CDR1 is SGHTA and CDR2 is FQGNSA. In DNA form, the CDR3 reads TGTGCCAGCAGCTTAGGTGGTACAGGGGCGCCTGAAGCTTTCTTT. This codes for CASSLGGTGAPEAFF.

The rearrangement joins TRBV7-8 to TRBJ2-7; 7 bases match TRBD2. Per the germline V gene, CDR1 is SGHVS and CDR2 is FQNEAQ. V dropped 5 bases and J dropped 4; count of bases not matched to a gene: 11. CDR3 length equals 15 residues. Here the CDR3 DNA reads TGTGCCAGCAGCCCGCCGGGGGGATTCTTGTACGAGCAGTACTTC. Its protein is CASSPPGGFLYEQYF.

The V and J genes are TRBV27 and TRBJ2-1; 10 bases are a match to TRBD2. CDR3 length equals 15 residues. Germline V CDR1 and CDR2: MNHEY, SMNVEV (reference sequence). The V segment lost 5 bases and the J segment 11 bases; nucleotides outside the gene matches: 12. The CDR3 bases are TGTGCCAGCAGTCCCCGGACTAGCGGCACAGTGAAGCAGTTCTTC. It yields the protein CASSPRTSGTVKQFF.

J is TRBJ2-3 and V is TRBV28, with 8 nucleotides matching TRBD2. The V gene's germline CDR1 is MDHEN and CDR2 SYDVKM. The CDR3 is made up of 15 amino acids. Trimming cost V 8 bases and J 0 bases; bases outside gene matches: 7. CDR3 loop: CASEPGGVSTDTQYF. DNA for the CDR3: TGTGCCAGCGAACCCGGGGGGGTGAGCACAGATACGCAGTATTTT.

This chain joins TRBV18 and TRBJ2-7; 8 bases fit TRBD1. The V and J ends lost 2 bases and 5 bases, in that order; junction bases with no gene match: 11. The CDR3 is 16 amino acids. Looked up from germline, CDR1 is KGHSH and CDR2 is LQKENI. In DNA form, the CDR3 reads TGTGCCAGCTCACCAGGGGCAGGGGGCGTTCGGAACGAGCAGTACTTC. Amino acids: CASSPGAGGVRNEQYF.

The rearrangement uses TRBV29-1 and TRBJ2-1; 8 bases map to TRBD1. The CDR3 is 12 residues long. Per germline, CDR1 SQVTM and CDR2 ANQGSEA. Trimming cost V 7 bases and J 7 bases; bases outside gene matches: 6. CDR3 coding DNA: TGCAGCGGGATACAGGGGGGAAATGAGCAGTTCTTC. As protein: CSGIQGGNEQFF.

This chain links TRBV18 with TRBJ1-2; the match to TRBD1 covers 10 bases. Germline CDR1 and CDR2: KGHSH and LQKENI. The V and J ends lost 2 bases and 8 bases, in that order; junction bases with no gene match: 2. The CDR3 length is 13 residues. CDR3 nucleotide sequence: TGTGCCAGCTCACCAGAGGGACAGGGGGGCTACACCTTC. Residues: CASSPEGQGGYTF. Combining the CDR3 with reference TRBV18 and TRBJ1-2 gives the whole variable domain NAGVMQNPRHLVRRRGQEARLRCSPMKGHSHVYWYRQLPEEGLKFMVYLQKENIIDESGMPKERFSAEFPKEGPSILRIQQVVRGDSAAYFCASSPEGQGGYTFGSGTRLTVV.

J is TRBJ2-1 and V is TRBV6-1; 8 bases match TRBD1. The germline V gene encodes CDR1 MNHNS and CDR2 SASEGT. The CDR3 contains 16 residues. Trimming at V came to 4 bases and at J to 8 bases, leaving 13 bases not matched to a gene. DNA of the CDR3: TGTGCCAGCAGTGCCCTGTTTGGACAGGGCTGGGATGAGCAGTTCTTC. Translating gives CASSALFGQGWDEQFF.

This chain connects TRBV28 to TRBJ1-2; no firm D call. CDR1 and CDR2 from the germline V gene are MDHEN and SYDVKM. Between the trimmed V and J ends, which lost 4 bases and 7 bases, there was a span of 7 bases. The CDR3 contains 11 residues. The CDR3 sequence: CASSSSSGYTF. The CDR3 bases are TGTGCCAGCAGTTCGAGTTCTGGCTACACCTTC.